This T cell receptor (beta chain) was sequenced during a study of CD8 T cells in Susac syndrome. General study results and limits: The study recognized that its TCR sequencing and HLA analysis covered a relatively small number of individuals.

Germline V CDR1 and CDR2: MRHNA, SNTAGT. The CDR3 has 13 amino acids. The ends were cut back, 4 bases at V and 2 bases at J, with 7 bases in the middle. Random hexamers primed reverse transcription of about 0.45 to 1 ug RNA. TCRdb re-called the immunoSEQ multiplex PCR reads with MiXCR, one entry per CDR3 protein. The sample includes 200,000 to 250,000 distinct CDR3 sequences, approximately 95% of them seen just once. Note on this clonotype: Antigen unknown.

The TCR sequence derives from a human donor with multiple sclerosis. The rearrangement uses TRBV6-4 and TRBJ2-3; D not resolved. Sequencing was performed on CD4+ T cells from PBMCs. This CDR3 is CASSVFPTDTQYF. The CDR3 coding sequence is TGTGCCAGCAGTGTCTTTCCCACAGATACGCAGTATTTT.